Each of the 3 T cell receptor beta chains below was sequenced from the same sample in a study of T cell responses to AZD1222 COVID-19 vaccine. Produced via immunoSEQ multiplex PCR; TCRdb's table is partial and in-frame only. The repertoire has some 110,000 clones, roughly 88% of them found once; the top ten carry approximately 4.7%. This material consisted of peripheral blood, taken on day 0 of AZD1222 vaccination. Source of these receptors: an adult in good health.

The chain has TRBV6-6 and TRBJ1-1; TRBD1 might be the D (6 bases). The CDR3 has 15 residues. Germline CDR1 is MNHNY and CDR2 is SVGAGI (reference sequence). The V gene lost 7 bases and the J gene lost 2 bases, with 17 bases spanning the gap. The CDR3 coding sequence is TGTGCCAGCACCAATCCCGGCAGGGGTAACACTGAAGCTTTCTTT. Translated, it gives CASTNPGRGNTEAFF.

The CDR3 DNA is TGTGCCAGCAGTTTTCTAGCGGGAGGGGCCGGGGAGCTGTTTTTT. It translates to CASSFLAGGAGELFF. The chain employs TRBV27 and TRBJ2-2, with 12 bases lining up with TRBD2. V gave up 3 bases and J gave up 6 bases; unmatched junction bases: 2. Germline loops: CDR1 MNHEY, CDR2 SMNVEV (reference sequence). There are 15 residues in the CDR3.

The chain carries TRBV5-1 and TRBJ1-1; D unresolved. The CDR3 has 14 residues. Deletions cut 4 bases from V and 5 bases from J, with 15 bases between. Germline CDR1 is SGHRS and CDR2 is YFSETQ. Written as DNA, the CDR3 is TGCGCCAGCAGCCCGATGGCGGGGAATACTGAAGCTTTCTTT. The encoded protein is CASSPMAGNTEAFF.